This T cell receptor beta chain was captured by sequencing in a study of T cells in localized non-small cell lung cancer (dated by TCRdb to 2018 to 2021). Background on the whole study: The study examined T cell repertoires in 200 to 300 patients with early-stage NSCLC and compared tumors with uninvolved tumor-adjacent lungs. The mean age of the NSCLC patients was around 65 years, with 130 or so men and 85 to 110 women. The cohort was made up of around 250 treatment-naive NSCLC patients whose localized lung tumors had been resected. Points the paper makes about the study in general: Because multi-region tumor sequencing was not done, intratumor heterogeneity could not be ruled out. Because of the exploratory design, TCR variables were selected using unadjusted p-values without false-discovery rate correction. Longer overall survival was associated with higher blood T cell density, whereas shorter survival was associated with higher adjacent-lung clonality. Uninvolved tumor-adjacent lung showed the highest T cell clonality, higher than tumor, which suggests more focused antigenic responses in the uninvolved tumor-adjacent lung. Of the top 100 tumor clones, a median of roughly 53 were detected in paired uninvolved adjacent lung; some 28 were also among that lung's top 100.

At diagnosis, tumor, uninvolved tumor-adjacent lung and peripheral blood were collected and then preserved as a mix of FFPE and fresh-frozen material. For TCR repertoire profiling, blood samples were analyzed in the form of peripheral blood mononuclear cells. The germline V gene encodes CDR1 MNHNY and CDR2 SVGAGI (reference sequence). Ends trimmed: V by 5 bases, J by 0 bases; bases unmatched to a gene: 2. The CDR3 spans 14 residues, from the cysteine through the phenylalanine. The DNA shown is the 42-base CDR3, in frame from base 1. About this clone itself: Its recognized antigen is unknown. Per-nucleotide qualities are absent, and no much larger clonotype sits a single base away.

TCR beta CDR3 regions were sequenced from DNA using the immunoSEQ Assay. Processing in the source paper ran as follows. T cell density was computed as TCR beta template counts normalized to usable DNA estimated by amplifying housekeeping genes. Using the preseqR package, richness was estimated by extrapolating to 120,000 templates for tissue samples and 400,000 templates for PBMC samples. Clonality was defined by subtracting Pielou's evenness from one. Differential abundance testing on productive amino-acid clonotypes, with a minimum total count of 5 and an alpha of 0.1, was used to identify tissue-enriched TCRs. Repertoire overlap between compartments was quantified with the Jaccard Index and Morisita Overlap Index. GLIPH clustered TCR beta CDR3s with public tetramer-defined viral CDR3s; viral motifs required at least three viral sequences plus V-gene enrichment. Entries here come from immuneACCESS through TCRdb and include only in-frame sequences with V and J called. Some clones fail to appear in such tables; in the studies checked, an unresolved V gene covers under half of the shortfall, and the cause of the remainder is unknown. V and J calls plus clone size are reproduced from that table; the DNA served to infer D and trimming. In this sample the table shows roughly 40,000 clones, about 86% of which occur a single time. The ten top clones hold about 7% of the sample.

This specimen was peripheral blood mononuclear cells, taken before any cancer treatment. The sequence derives from a male donor at least 60 years old with stage II lung adenocarcinoma. The sequence is built from TRBV6-6 and TRBJ1-1, with 8 bases in between that match TRBD1. The nucleotide sequence reads as follows: TGTGCCAGCAGTGACAGGGGAATGAACACTGAAGCTTTCTTT. This codes for CASSDRGMNTEAFF.